The clone carrying this TCR beta chain has a handful of counts. Antigen unknown. The V end was cut by 1 base, the J end by 5 bases, with 14 bases between. The CDR3 consists of 15 residues. Germline CDR1 is SEHNR and CDR2 is FQNEAQ (reference sequence). The data stem from a study of post-analysis software for immune sequencing data. Turning to the study itself: In terms of disease course, relapsing-remitting, secondary progressive and progressive-relapsing multiple sclerosis were included.

Notes on the study in general: Patients used several TRBV segments, including TRBV5-6, TRBV5-1 and TRBV20-1, more often than controls. The F measure placed samples prepared in the same batch into strongly shared clusters.

The authors incorporated unique molecular identifiers into the TCR beta cDNA libraries. TCRdb reprocessed the PCR reads via MiXCR and lists one record per CDR3 protein. The table lists approximately 570,000 distinct CDR3 sequences, roughly two fifths of them singletons. The receptor's source is a girl aged 10 to 17 with multiple sclerosis. The sequenced material came from blood. The rearrangement uses TRBV7-9 and TRBJ1-1; maybe TRBD1 (6 bases). The CDR3 coding sequence is TGTGCCAGCAGCTTAGGAGGGGCAGGGGAGACTGAAGCTTTCTTT. Its protein is CASSLGGAGETEAFF.